The 20 T cell receptor beta chains below were found in one sample sequenced in a study of beta chain features in type 1 diabetes listed by TCRdb under 2018. The library relied on the immunoSEQ multiplex PCR assay. The High Capacity cDNA Reverse Transcription Kit was used to reverse transcribe all of the isolated RNA, meaning that expressed TCRB transcripts were what got sequenced. In TCRdb, the immuneACCESS table is reduced to in-frame sequences with V and J assigned. These tables do not hold every clone; where another copy was compared, an unresolved V gene accounts for under half, and the others remain unexplained. The sample records 65,000 to 100,000 clones, around 32% of which are singletons. The biggest ten clones account for about 0.48% of the sample. The sequencing input was stem cell memory CD4+ T cells from blood. According to the study, the label for this sample's cell subset or site signals: stem cell-like memory CD4+ T cells. These TCRs come from a woman aged 18-29 years in good health.

This clone has more than one count but fewer than ten. This rearrangement joins TRBV30 to TRBJ2-1; 11 nucleotides match TRBD2. V trimming: 0 bases; J trimming: 7 bases; junction bases outside the gene matches: 17. This CDR3 is 19 amino acids long. Looked up from germline, CDR1 is GTSNPN and CDR2 is SVGIG (reference sequence). CDR3 residues: CAWSVRVLAGAGPGNEQFF. DNA for the CDR3: TGTGCCTGGAGTGTACGGGTACTAGCGGGAGCCGGACCAGGGAATGAGCAGTTCTTC.

This chain links TRBV7-8 with TRBJ2-3; D ambiguous. With 1 base removed from V and 0 bases from J, the gap between germline ends came to 8 bases. Germline V gene data show CDR1 as SGHVS and CDR2 as FQNEAQ. This CDR3 has 15 residues. CDR3 nucleotides: TGTGCCAGCAGCTTAGTTTCCGGGAGCACAGATACGCAGTATTTT. Encoded protein: CASSLVSGSTDTQYF.

This clone was detected a few times. V and J are TRBV2 and TRBJ2-6, with D tentatively TRBD1 (5 bases). Between the trimmed V and J ends, which lost 8 bases and 0 bases, there was a span of 8 bases. CDR3 length: 14 residues. Germline-derived CDR1 and CDR2 are SNHLY and FYNNEI. The CDR3 sequence: CASQGHSGANVLTF. The CDR3 nucleotides read TGTGCCAGCCAAGGACACTCTGGGGCCAACGTCCTGACTTTC.

The genes are TRBV11-3 and TRBJ2-7; 8 positions match TRBD1. Germline CDR1 reads SGHNT; CDR2 reads YENEEA. The trim removed 5 bases at V and 5 bases at J, leaving 5 bases unmatched. The CDR3 covers 13 residues. CDR3 in amino acids: CASSETGAHEQYF. For the CDR3, the DNA is TGTGCCAGCAGCGAGACAGGGGCTCACGAGCAGTACTTC. The full variable domain, completed using reference TRBV11-3 and TRBJ2-7, is EAGVVQSPRYKIIEKKQPVAFWCNPISGHNTLYWYLQNLGQGPELLIRYENEEAVDDSQLPKDRFSAERLKGVDSTLKIQPAELGDSAVYLCASSETGAHEQYFGPGTRLTVT.

The V call is TRBV7-2, the J call TRBJ2-7; D not resolved. V was pared by 5 bases and J by 0 bases, with 11 bases between. The CDR3 loop spans 14 amino acids. Germline CDR1 reads SGHTA; CDR2 reads FQGNSA. The chain's CDR3 is CASSGQPTSYEQYF. The CDR3 coding sequence is TGTGCCAGCAGCGGGCAGCCCACCTCCTACGAGCAGTACTTC.

This clone has a single count. The chain couples TRBV5-1 to TRBJ2-3; TRBD1 matches 11 bases. Germline V gene lookup returns CDR1 SGHRS and CDR2 YFSETQ. This CDR3 region has 15 residues. The V segment lost 6 bases and the J segment 4 bases; nucleotides outside the gene matches: 7. Here the CDR3 DNA reads TGCGCCAGCACTCCGGGACAGGGGGGATCAGATACGCAGTATTTT. This sequence encodes CASTPGQGGSDTQYF.

This clone has a handful of counts. V and J are TRBV29-1 and TRBJ1-1; 11 bases fit TRBD1. CDR3 size: 10 residues. Germline V gives CDR1 SQVTM, CDR2 ANQGSEA. The V gene end was trimmed by 7 bases and the J gene end by 10 bases; junction bases not matched to a gene: 2. CDR3 residues: CSAGTGGAFF. The CDR3 nucleotides read TGCAGCGCAGGGACAGGGGGAGCTTTCTTT. The variable domain in full, completed from reference TRBV29-1 and TRBJ1-1, reads SAVISQKPSRDICQRGTSLTIQCQVDSQVTMMFWYRQQPGQSLTLIATANQGSEATYESGFVIDKFPISRPNLTFSTLTVSNMSPEDSSIYLCSAGTGGAFFGQGTRLTVV.

V usage is TRBV30 and J usage is TRBJ1-1, with TRBD1 as a possible D gene (6 bases). V was shortened by 1 base and J by 0 bases, with 12 bases between the two germline ends. Germline values: CDR1 GTSNPN, CDR2 SVGIG (reference sequence). This CDR3 has 15 amino acids. CDR3 sequence reads: CAWSAGGGMNTEAFF. In DNA form, the CDR3 reads TGTGCCTGGAGTGCGGGCGGGGGCATGAACACTGAAGCTTTCTTT.

V and J are TRBV5-1 and TRBJ2-5, with D uncertain. Judging by the DNA end, TRBJ2-7 fits better; the J call may be wrong. The CDR3 length is 11 residues. The germline V gene encodes CDR1 SGHRS and CDR2 YFSETQ. The CDR3 region has the DNA TGCGCCAGCAGCGCCGACTACGAGCAGTACTTC. Translated: CASSADYEQYF.

The J gene is TRBJ1-2, the V gene TRBV19, with 8 positions matching TRBD1. Germline CDR1 LNHDA, CDR2 SQIVND (reference sequence). V lost 10 bases to trimming and J lost 4 bases; unmatched junction nucleotides: 23. CDR3 size: 18 residues. The CDR3 here is CATQGGGQGSAGGYGYTF. For the CDR3, the DNA is TGTGCCACACAGGGAGGTGGACAGGGTTCTGCAGGGGGCTATGGCTACACCTTC.

The chain recombines TRBV7-2 with TRBJ1-2, with 12 bases matching TRBD1. J gave up 6 bases and V 5 bases, and 10 bases lay outside the gene matches. Germline V lookup: CDR1 SGHTA, CDR2 FQGNSA. The CDR3 is 16 residues long. CDR3 amino acids: CASSLRGTGGAHGYTF. The CDR3 DNA reads as TGTGCCAGCAGCCTGAGGGGGACAGGGGGCGCCCATGGCTACACCTTC.

Here the CDR3 reads CAWRQGTGGDGYTF. In DNA form, the CDR3 reads TGTGCCTGGAGGCAAGGGACAGGGGGGGATGGCTACACCTTC. The chain employs TRBV30 and TRBJ1-2; 11 bases are a match to TRBD1. Germline CDR1 reads GTSNPN; CDR2 reads SVGIG (reference sequence). This CDR3 has 14 residues. Germline trimming cut 3 bases from V and 6 bases from J; bases unmatched to any gene: 6.

CDR3 amino acids: CASSLQGVRTEAFF. The CDR3 coding sequence is TGTGCCAGCAGCTTACAGGGGGTTAGAACTGAAGCTTTCTTT. The chain couples TRBV7-9 to TRBJ1-1; 7 positions match TRBD1. The CDR3 has 14 residues. V gave up 2 bases and J gave up 5 bases; unmatched junction bases: 5. Germline V gene sequence: CDR1 SEHNR, CDR2 FQNEAQ (reference sequence).

The chain is built from TRBV19 and TRBJ1-5, with TRBD1 identical over 10 bases. Germline values: CDR1 LNHDA, CDR2 SQIVND (reference sequence). J lost 3 bases, V lost 4 bases, and 9 bases had no gene match. The CDR3 runs 17 residues. CDR3 sequence: CASSTGGTGVSNQPQHF. The DNA of the CDR3 is TGTGCCAGTAGTACCGGGGGGACAGGGGTCTCCAATCAGCCCCAGCATTTT. Supplemented by reference TRBV19 and TRBJ1-5, the full variable domain reads DGGITQSPKYLFRKEGQNVTLSCEQNLNHDAMYWYRQDPGQGLRLIYYSQIVNDFQKGDIAEGYSVSREKKESFPLTVTSAQKNPTAFYLCASSTGGTGVSNQPQHFGDGTRLSIL.

This chain connects TRBV5-4 to TRBJ2-5; tentative D call: TRBD1 (6 bases). The germline V gene has CDR1 SGHNT and CDR2 YYREEE (reference sequence). With 0 bases removed from V and 2 bases from J, the gap between germline ends came to 8 bases. This CDR3 is 14 amino acids long. The DNA of the CDR3 is TGTGCCAGCAGCTTGGGGACAGATCAAGAGACCCAGTACTTC. It specifies CASSLGTDQETQYF.

V and J are TRBV6-5 and TRBJ2-7, with 9 bases identical to TRBD2. The V gene end was trimmed by 4 bases and the J gene end by 2 bases; junction bases not matched to a gene: 3. The CDR3 runs to 14 residues. CDR1 and CDR2 (germline): MNHEY, SVGAGI. DNA of the CDR3: TGTGCCAGCAGTTCGGCTAGCGGGACCTACGAGCAGTACTTC. Protein: CASSSASGTYEQYF.

The V and J genes are TRBV25-1 and TRBJ2-7; tentatively, D is TRBD1 (6 bases). The CDR3 is 14 amino acids. Germline CDR1 MGHDK, CDR2 SYGVNS. Trimming shortened V by 9 bases and J by 5 bases, and 20 bases separated the two germline ends. The CDR3 DNA sequence: TGTGCCAGACACACAGGGTCTGGGAGAAACGAGCAGTACTTC. It translates to CARHTGSGRNEQYF.

The sample holds a few counts of this clone. This chain links TRBV5-1 with TRBJ1-1; 7 bases agree with TRBD1. This CDR3 region has 15 residues. Germline assignment: CDR1 SGHRS and CDR2 YFSETQ. V was clipped by 0 bases and J by 5 bases; unmatched bases: 7. The CDR3 DNA follows: TGCGCCAGCAGCTTGGCCGACAGGGCGGGGACTGAAGCTTTCTTT. Translation: CASSLADRAGTEAFF.

The chain couples TRBV5-1 to TRBJ2-5; a weak D match, TRBD1 (6 bases). The CDR3 runs 15 residues. Germline V gives CDR1 SGHRS, CDR2 YFSETQ. V lost 2 bases to trimming and J lost 5 bases, with 16 bases between them. The CDR3: CASSFTAAQGETQYF. CDR3 nucleotide sequence: TGCGCCAGCAGCTTTACGGCAGCCCAGGGGGAGACCCAGTACTTC.

This clone was seen a handful of times. The chain is built from TRBV7-9 and TRBJ2-3; TRBD2 is a possible D gene (5 bases). The length of the CDR3 is 14 residues. Trimming took 2 bases from V and 1 from J, leaving 7 bases between them. The germline gives CDR1 SEHNR, CDR2 FQNEAQ (reference sequence). This CDR3 reads CASSLTGGTDTQYF. CDR3 sequence (DNA): TGTGCCAGCAGCTTAACCGGGGGCACAGATACGCAGTATTTT.